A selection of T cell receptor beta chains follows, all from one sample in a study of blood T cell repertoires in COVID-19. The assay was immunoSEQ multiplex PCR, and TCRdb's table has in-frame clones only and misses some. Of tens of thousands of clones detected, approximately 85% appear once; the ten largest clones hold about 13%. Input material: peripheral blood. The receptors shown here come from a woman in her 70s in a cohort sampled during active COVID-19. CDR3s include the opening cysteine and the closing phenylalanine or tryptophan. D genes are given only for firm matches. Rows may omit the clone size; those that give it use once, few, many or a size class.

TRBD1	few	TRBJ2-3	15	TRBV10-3	CAISDYRGSPAAQYF	TGTGCCATCAGTGACTACAGGGGATCCCCCGCCGCGCAGTATTTT
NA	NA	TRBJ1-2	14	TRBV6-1	CASSEASGVGGYTF	TGTGCCAGCAGTGAAGCGTCAGGGGTAGGTGGCTACACCTTC
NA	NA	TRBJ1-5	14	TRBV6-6	CASRPGGVSQPQHF	TGTGCCAGCAGGCCGGGAGGGGTGTCCCAGCCCCAGCATTTT
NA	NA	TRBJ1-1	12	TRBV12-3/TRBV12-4	CASSQVTTEAFF	TGTGCCAGCAGTCAGGTAACCACTGAAGCTTTCTTT
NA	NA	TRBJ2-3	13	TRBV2	CASEFEATDTQYF	TGTGCCAGTGAATTCGAGGCCACAGATACGCAGTATTTT
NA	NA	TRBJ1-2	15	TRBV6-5	CASSFEVTANYGYTF	TGTGCCAGCAGTTTTGAGGTGACAGCTAACTATGGCTACACCTTC
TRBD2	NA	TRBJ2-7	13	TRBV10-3	CAITSGGSYEQYF	TGTGCCATCACCTCCGGGGGGTCCTACGAGCAGTACTTC
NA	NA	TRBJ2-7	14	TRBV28	CASSSNGHLGEQYF	TGTGCCAGCAGTTCAAACGGACACTTAGGGGAGCAGTACTTC
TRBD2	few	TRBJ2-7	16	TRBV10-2	CASSESVGAGGREQYF	TGCGCCAGCAGTGAGTCAGTCGGGGCGGGAGGGCGCGAGCAGTACTTC
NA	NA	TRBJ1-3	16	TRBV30	CAWSIGGAQAGNTIYF	TGTGCCTGGAGTATAGGAGGGGCGCAGGCTGGAAACACCATATATTTT
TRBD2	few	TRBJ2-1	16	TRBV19	CASSIPTSGRANEQFF	TGTGCCAGTAGTATCCCAACTAGCGGGAGGGCAAATGAGCAGTTCTTC
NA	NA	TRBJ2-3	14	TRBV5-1	CASSLDQDTDTQYF	TGCGCCAGCAGCTTGGATCAGGACACAGATACGCAGTATTTT
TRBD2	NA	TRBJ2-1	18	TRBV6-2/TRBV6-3	CASSGGTSGTPGIGEQFF	TGTGCCAGCAGTGGCGGGACTAGCGGGACCCCTGGGATCGGTGAGCAGTTCTTC
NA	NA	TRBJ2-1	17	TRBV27	CASSLNPPAVTYNEQFF	TGTGCCAGCAGTTTAAACCCTCCCGCGGTGACCTACAATGAGCAGTTCTTC
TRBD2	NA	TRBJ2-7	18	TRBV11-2	CASSFPLAGAGELYEQYF	TGTGCCAGCAGCTTCCCACTAGCGGGAGCGGGGGAGCTATACGAGCAGTACTTC
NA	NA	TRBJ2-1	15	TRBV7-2	CASSLEVATGSEQFF	TGTGCCAGCAGCTTAGAGGTGGCAACCGGGAGTGAGCAGTTCTTC
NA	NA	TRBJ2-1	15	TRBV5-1	CASSLSGTVYNEQFF	TGCGCCAGCAGCTTGTCGGGAACGGTCTACAATGAGCAGTTCTTC
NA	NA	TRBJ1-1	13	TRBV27	CASSLQGFTEAFF	TGTGCCAGCAGTTTACAGGGTTTCACTGAAGCTTTCTTT
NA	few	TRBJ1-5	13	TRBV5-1	CASSFTGGQPQHF	TGCGCCAGCAGCTTTACAGGTGGTCAGCCCCAGCATTTT
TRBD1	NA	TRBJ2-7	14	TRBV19	CAASGTGGPYEQYF	TGTGCCGCATCCGGGACAGGGGGACCCTACGAGCAGTACTTC
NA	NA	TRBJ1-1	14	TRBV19	CASAGEGRNTEAFF	TGTGCCAGCGCTGGGGAGGGGAGGAACACTGAAGCTTTCTTT
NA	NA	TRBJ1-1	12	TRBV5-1	CASSLDRDEAFF	TGCGCCAGCAGCTTGGACAGGGATGAAGCTTTCTTT
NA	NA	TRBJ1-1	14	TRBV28	CASMLSGPTFEAFF	TGTGCCAGCATGTTATCTGGGCCTACCTTTGAAGCTTTCTTT
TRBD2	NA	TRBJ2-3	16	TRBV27	CASSPLDGRPTDTQYF	TGTGCCAGCAGTCCTCTCGACGGGAGGCCCACAGATACGCAGTATTTT
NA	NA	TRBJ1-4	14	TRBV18	CASSGGDRVKKLFF	TGTGCCAGCTCCGGAGGAGACCGTGTGAAAAAACTGTTTTTT
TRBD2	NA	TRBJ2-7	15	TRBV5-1	CASSPPSGTTYEQYF	TGCGCCAGCAGCCCTCCCAGCGGGACGACCTACGAGCAGTACTTC
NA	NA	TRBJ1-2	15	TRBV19	CASSIPSDSNYGYTF	TGTGCCAGTAGTATCCCATCAGACTCCAACTATGGCTACACCTTC
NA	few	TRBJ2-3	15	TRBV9	CASGGFDRYTDTQYF	TGTGCCAGCGGTGGGTTCGACAGATACACAGATACGCAGTATTTT
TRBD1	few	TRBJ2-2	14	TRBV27	CASSLTGNGGELFF	TGTGCCAGCAGTTTGACAGGGAATGGCGGGGAGCTGTTTTTT
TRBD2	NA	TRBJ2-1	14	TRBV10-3	CASSAGAPYNEQFF	TGTGCCAGTTCTGCGGGAGCCCCCTACAATGAGCAGTTCTTC
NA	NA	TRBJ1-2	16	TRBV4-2	CASSQDSGREYYGYTF	TGTGCCAGCAGCCAAGACTCAGGGCGGGAGTACTATGGCTACACCTTC
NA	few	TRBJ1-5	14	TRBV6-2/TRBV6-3	CASSYSWDILPQHF	TGTGCCAGCAGTTACTCCTGGGACATCCTTCCCCAGCATTTT
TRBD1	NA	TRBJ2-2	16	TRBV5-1	CASSLVGQGGAGELFF	TGCGCCAGCAGCTTGGTTGGACAGGGGGGAGCCGGGGAGCTGTTTTTT
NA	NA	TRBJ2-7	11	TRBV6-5	CATKATYEQYF	TGTGCCACCAAAGCCACCTACGAGCAGTACTTC
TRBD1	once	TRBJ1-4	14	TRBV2	CASSTGTGEEKLFF	TGTGCCAGCAGTACTGGTACAGGGGAGGAAAAACTGTTTTTT
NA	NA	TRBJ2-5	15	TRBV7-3	CASSLNGGVQETQYF	TGTGCCAGCAGCTTAAACGGCGGAGTCCAAGAGACCCAGTACTTC
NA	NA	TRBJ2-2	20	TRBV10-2	CASSDPSPETLTRDTGELFF	TGCGCCAGCAGTGACCCCTCCCCCGAGACCCTAACCCGGGACACCGGGGAGCTGTTTTTT
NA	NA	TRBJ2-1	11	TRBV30	CAWKTGGEQFF	TGTGCCTGGAAAACCGGGGGTGAGCAGTTCTTC
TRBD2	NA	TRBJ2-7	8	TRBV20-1	CSARGGYF	TGCAGTGCTCGCGGGGGGTACTTC
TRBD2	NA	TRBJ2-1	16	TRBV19	CASSIPRSGTYNEQFF	TGTGCCAGTAGTATCCCGAGGAGCGGGACCTACAATGAGCAGTTCTTC
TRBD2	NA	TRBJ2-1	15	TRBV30	CAWSLLAGSYNEQFF	TGTGCCTGGAGTTTGCTAGCGGGATCCTACAATGAGCAGTTCTTC
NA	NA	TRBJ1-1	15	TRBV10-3	CAIRHGQPGGTEAFF	TGTGCCATCAGACATGGACAGCCTGGGGGCACTGAAGCTTTCTTT
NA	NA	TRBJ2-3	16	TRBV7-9	CASSPRPGHGTDTQYF	TGTGCCAGCAGCCCGAGACCGGGACACGGCACAGATACGCAGTATTTT
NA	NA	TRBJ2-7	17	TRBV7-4	CASSLGSDGVRFDEQYF	TGTGCCAGCAGCTTGGGGTCGGACGGGGTTCGGTTCGACGAGCAGTACTTC
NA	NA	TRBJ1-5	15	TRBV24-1	CATSPVGGVGQPQHF	TGTGCCACCAGTCCTGTCGGGGGGGTCGGTCAGCCCCAGCATTTT
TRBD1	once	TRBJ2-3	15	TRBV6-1	CASSDRDSSTDTQYF	TGTGCCAGCAGTGACCGGGACAGTAGCACAGATACGCAGTATTTT
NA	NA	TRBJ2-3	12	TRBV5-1	CASSLAGTGSYF	TGCGCCAGCAGCTTGGCCGGGACTGGGTCGTATTTT
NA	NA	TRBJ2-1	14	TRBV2	CASSGGTFGIEQFF	TGTGCCAGCAGTGGCGGTACGTTTGGCATCGAGCAGTTCTTC